Each of the 24 T cell receptor beta chains below was sequenced from the same sample in a study of blood T cell repertoires in COVID-19. Here immunoSEQ multiplex PCR was the method, and the copy in TCRdb shows in-frame clones only, minus some. Of 70,000 or so clones listed, 82% are singletons. The sample taken for sequencing was peripheral blood. Every receptor here comes from a human donor in a cohort sampled during active COVID-19.

This sequence joins TRBV14 and TRBJ1-2; weak D call: TRBD1 (5 bases). The CDR3 runs to 15 residues. The V end was cut by 1 base, the J end by 4 bases, with 13 bases between. Germline-derived CDR1 and CDR2 are SGHDN and FVKESK. The CDR3 protein is CASSQGSRGSYGYTF. The CDR3 DNA is TGTGCCAGCAGCCAAGGTTCTAGGGGCAGCTATGGCTACACCTTC.

This CDR3 reads CASSLHMGQIYGYTF. In DNA form, the CDR3 reads TGTGCCAGCAGCTTGCATATGGGACAGATCTATGGCTACACCTTC. The chain links TRBV13 to TRBJ1-2; the match to TRBD1 covers 7 bases. This CDR3 has 15 residues. The germline CDR1 and CDR2 sequences are PRHDT and FYEKMQ (reference sequence). The J segment lost 4 bases and the V segment lost 3 bases, leaving 8 bases of the junction unmatched.

The genes are TRBV5-8 and TRBJ1-5, with 8 bases that match TRBD1. J gave up 1 base and V 4 bases, and 7 bases lay outside the gene matches. This CDR3 spans 16 amino acids. Germline values: CDR1 SGHTS, CDR2 YDEGEE. The CDR3: CASSPGQGGSNQPQHF. The CDR3, as DNA: TGTGCCAGCAGCCCTGGACAGGGTGGAAGCAATCAGCCCCAGCATTTT. The variable domain in full, completed from reference TRBV5-8 and TRBJ1-5, reads EAGVTQSPTHLIKTRGQQATLRCSPISGHTSVYWYQQALGLGLQFLLWYDEGEERNRGNFPPRFSGRQFPNYSSELNVNALELEDSALYLCASSPGQGGSNQPQHFGDGTRLSIL.

This clone was seen more than once but under ten times. This sample includes further DNA sequences coding for the same CDR3. The chain couples TRBV2 to TRBJ2-7; 12 nucleotides agree with TRBD2. This CDR3 has 15 amino acids. Germline CDR1 is SNHLY and CDR2 is FYNNEI. V was pared by 5 bases and J by 2 bases, with 4 bases of the junction left unmatched. DNA for the CDR3: TGTGCCAGCAGTCGACTAGCGGGGGATACCTACGAGCAGTACTTC. It encodes CASSRLAGDTYEQYF.

V is TRBV4-3 and J is TRBJ2-5; D possibly corresponds to TRBD2 (5 bases). The CDR3 runs 16 residues. Germline lookup yields CDR1 LGHNA and CDR2 YSLEER. V lost 1 base, J lost 1 base, and 13 bases lay in between. This CDR3 is CASSQVYTGSQETQYF. As DNA, the CDR3 is TGCGCCAGCAGCCAAGTGTACACGGGATCCCAAGAGACCCAGTACTTC.

The V call is TRBV30, the J call TRBJ1-6, with a tentative D call TRBD1 (6 bases). CDR1 and CDR2 (germline): GTSNPN, SVGIG (reference sequence). The V end was cut by 4 bases, the J end by 10 bases, with 20 bases between. The CDR3 is 15 residues long. The CDR3 is CAWTEGRGPQSPLHF. As DNA, the CDR3 is TGTGCCTGGACAGAGGGCAGGGGCCCTCAATCACCCCTCCACTTT.

This chain's CDR3 is CASSQRGGVSGNTIYF. In nucleotides, the CDR3 is TGTGCCAGCAGCCAACGGGGGGGGGTGTCTGGAAACACCATATATTTT. This chain uses TRBV3-1 (or the pseudogene TRBV3-2) with TRBJ1-3; D might be TRBD1 (5 bases). The CDR3 length is 16 residues. V was trimmed by 2 bases and J by 1 base, leaving 12 bases between them. Germline V lookup: CDR1 LGHDT, CDR2 YNNKEL (reference sequence).

Written as DNA, the CDR3 is TGTGCCAGCAGCTTAGCACCAGCGAACGAGCAGTACTTC. Translating gives CASSLAPANEQYF. The chain joins TRBV13 to TRBJ2-7; D is ambiguous. The CDR3 is 13 residues long. Germline V gene lookup returns CDR1 PRHDT and CDR2 FYEKMQ (reference sequence). Between the trimmed V and J ends, which lost 1 base and 5 bases, there was a span of 9 bases.

The genes are TRBV5-4 and TRBJ2-5; D perhaps matches TRBD1 (5 bases). Looked up from germline, CDR1 is SGHNT and CDR2 is YYREEE (reference sequence). The CDR3 totals 13 residues. V lost 2 bases to trimming and J lost 4 bases, with 9 bases between them. CDR3 in DNA: TGTGCCAGCAGCTTCGCAAGGGGAGAGACCCAGTACTTC. It specifies CASSFARGETQYF.

This chain joins TRBV4-1 and TRBJ1-2; 8 bases match TRBD1. Germline values: CDR1 MGHRA, CDR2 YSYEKL. V was clipped by 0 bases and J by 7 bases; unmatched bases: 7. The CDR3 runs 15 residues. CDR3 sequence: CASSQDGDGTGGYTF. The DNA for the CDR3 is TGCGCCAGCAGCCAAGATGGGGACGGGACAGGTGGCTACACCTTC.

This chain uses TRBV24-1 with TRBJ2-3; TRBD2 aligns across 9 bases. The J segment lost 5 bases and the V segment lost 3 bases, leaving 8 bases of the junction unmatched. The CDR3 runs to 16 residues. CDR1 is KGHDR and CDR2 is SFDVKD in the germline V gene. The CDR3 DNA is TGTGCCACCAGTGATAGGGGCGGGGGGGCTGGAGATACGCAGTATTTT. This translates into CATSDRGGGAGDTQYF.

The V gene is TRBV6-5, the J gene TRBJ2-3; D call uncertain. The CDR3 covers 14 residues. Germline CDR1 is MNHEY and CDR2 is SVGAGI. The V end lost 8 bases, the J end lost 8 bases, and 20 bases lay between the germline ends. The CDR3 spells CASLAAPVRGTQYF. DNA of the CDR3: TGTGCCAGCCTCGCGGCTCCGGTCCGTGGTACGCAGTATTTT.

The chain links TRBV11-2 to TRBJ2-7, with D perhaps TRBD2 (7 bases). The CDR3 sequence is 17 residues long. Trimming cost V 5 bases and J 4 bases, with 24 bases left between them. Germline V gives CDR1 SGHAT, CDR2 FQNNGV. The CDR3 spells CASSRLAAGAMSYEQYF. CDR3 nucleotides: TGTGCCAGCAGCCGACTCGCCGCGGGGGCGATGAGTTACGAGCAGTACTTC.

The chain uses TRBV6-6 and TRBJ1-2, with TRBD1 matching over 9 bases. Trimming at V came to 4 bases and at J to 6 bases, leaving 9 bases not matched to a gene. The CDR3 contains 15 residues. Germline V lookup: CDR1 MNHNY, CDR2 SVGAGI (reference sequence). Written as DNA, the CDR3 is TGTGCCAGCAGTTCGCCGGGACAGGGTAGAGATGGCTACACCTTC. Protein product: CASSSPGQGRDGYTF.

The rearrangement links TRBV12-5 to TRBJ1-1; possibly TRBD1 for D (6 bases). The germline CDR1 and CDR2 sequences are LGHNT and FRNRAP. The CDR3 is made up of 14 amino acids. V was shortened by 5 bases and J by 1 base, with 11 bases between the two germline ends. The DNA of the CDR3 is TGTGCTAGTGGTCTAGGACAGCCGAACACTGAAGCTTTCTTT. Its protein is CASGLGQPNTEAFF.

The chain links TRBV7-8 to TRBJ1-2; TRBD1 matches 8 bases. CDR3 size: 13 residues. Germline V CDR1 and CDR2: SGHVS, FQNEAQ. V dropped 5 bases and J dropped 7; count of bases not matched to a gene: 6. In DNA, the CDR3 is TGTGCCAGCAGCCCCGACAGGGGCGGTGGCTACACCTTC. It encodes CASSPDRGGGYTF.

V usage is TRBV7-9 and J usage is TRBJ2-3; TRBD2 matches at 8 bases. Germline V gene sequence: CDR1 SEHNR, CDR2 FQNEAQ (reference sequence). With 5 bases clipped from V and 5 bases from J, the junction kept 12 bases outside the gene matches. This CDR3 contains 16 residues. The CDR3 DNA reads TGTGCCAGCAGCCCTCTTACGGGGGGGCCTGGAGATACGCAGTATTTT. Translating it yields CASSPLTGGPGDTQYF.

The chain has TRBV19 and TRBJ1-2; 7 bases are shared with TRBD1. This CDR3 has 14 amino acids. V dropped 5 bases and J dropped 5; count of bases not matched to a gene: 8. Germline lookup yields CDR1 LNHDA and CDR2 SQIVND (reference sequence). CDR3 DNA: TGTGCCAGTAGTCTAGGACAGGCCGGATATGGCTACACCTTC. Protein sequence: CASSLGQAGYGYTF.

The rearrangement uses TRBV7-2 and TRBJ1-5; 8 bases align to TRBD1. The germline gives CDR1 SGHTA, CDR2 FQGNSA. This CDR3 is built from 15 residues. J was trimmed by 7 bases and V by 3 bases; bases with no gene match: 8. For the CDR3, the DNA is TGTGCCAGCAGCTTTGCGGCAGGGGGCTGGCAGCCCCAGCATTTT. This gives the protein CASSFAAGGWQPQHF.

The V and J genes are TRBV18 and TRBJ1-2; D might be TRBD1 (6 bases). Germline V gene lookup returns CDR1 KGHSH and CDR2 LQKENI. The CDR3 is 12 amino acids. Trimming removed 2 bases from V and 6 bases from J, with 7 bases in between. CDR3 amino acids: CASSPRTDGYTF. CDR3 DNA: TGTGCCAGCTCACCAAGGACAGATGGCTACACCTTC.

The chain is built from TRBV5-4 and TRBJ2-1; 12 bases map to TRBD1. V shed 5 bases and J 5 bases; nucleotides not matched to a gene: 5. The CDR3 length is 15 residues. Germline CDR1 and CDR2: SGHNT and YYREEE (reference sequence). CDR3 residues: CASRPGTGGHNEQFF. The DNA for the CDR3 is TGTGCCAGCAGACCCGGGACAGGGGGCCACAATGAGCAGTTCTTC.

A few counts support this clone. The chain employs TRBV2 and TRBJ2-7, with 9 nucleotides matching TRBD1. Trimming cost V 6 bases and J 3 bases; bases outside gene matches: 3. The V gene's germline CDR1 is SNHLY and CDR2 FYNNEI. The CDR3 spans 13 residues. The chain's CDR3 is CASRKGQGYEQYF. For the CDR3, the DNA is TGTGCCAGCAGGAAGGGACAGGGCTACGAGCAGTACTTC.

V is TRBV30 and J is TRBJ1-1; D uncertain. Trimming stripped 7 bases from V and 4 bases from J, with 10 bases between. CDR3 length: 11 residues. Germline V gene data show CDR1 as GTSNPN and CDR2 as SVGIG (reference sequence). This chain's CDR3 is CAYDSGTEAFF. The CDR3, as DNA: TGTGCCTATGACTCGGGCACTGAAGCTTTCTTT.

The chain employs TRBV4-1 and TRBJ1-4, with D possibly matching TRBD1 (6 bases). Germline V gene data show CDR1 as MGHRA and CDR2 as YSYEKL. The V end was cut by 0 bases, the J end by 0 bases, with 17 bases between. There are 19 residues in the CDR3. For the CDR3, the DNA is TGCGCCAGCAGCCAAGAGGTTTTCTCACAGGGCGCAACTAATGAAAAACTGTTTTTT. This gives the protein CASSQEVFSQGATNEKLFF.